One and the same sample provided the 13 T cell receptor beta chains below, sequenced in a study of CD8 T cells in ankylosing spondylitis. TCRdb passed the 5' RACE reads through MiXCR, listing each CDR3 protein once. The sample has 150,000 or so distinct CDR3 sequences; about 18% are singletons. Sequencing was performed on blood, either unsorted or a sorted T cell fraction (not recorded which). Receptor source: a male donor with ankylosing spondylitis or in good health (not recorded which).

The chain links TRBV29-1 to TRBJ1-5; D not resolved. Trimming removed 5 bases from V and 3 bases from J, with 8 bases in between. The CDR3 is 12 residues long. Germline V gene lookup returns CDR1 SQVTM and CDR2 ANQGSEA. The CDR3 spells CSVQDNNQPQHF. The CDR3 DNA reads TGCAGCGTTCAGGATAACAATCAGCCCCAGCATTTT.

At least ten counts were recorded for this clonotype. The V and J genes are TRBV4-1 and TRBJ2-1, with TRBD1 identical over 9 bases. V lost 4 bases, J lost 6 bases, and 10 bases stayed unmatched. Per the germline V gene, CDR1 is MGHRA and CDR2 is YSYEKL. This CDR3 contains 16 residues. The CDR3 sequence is CASSRTGTGYSNEQFF. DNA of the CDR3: TGCGCCAGCAGCCGTACCGGGACAGGGTATTCCAATGAGCAGTTCTTC.

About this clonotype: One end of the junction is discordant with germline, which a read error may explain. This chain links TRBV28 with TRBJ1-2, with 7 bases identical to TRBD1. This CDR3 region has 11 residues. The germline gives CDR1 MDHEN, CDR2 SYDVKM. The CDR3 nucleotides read TGTGCCAGCAGTTCCTACAGGGGTAGGGCCTTC. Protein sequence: CASSSYRGRAF.

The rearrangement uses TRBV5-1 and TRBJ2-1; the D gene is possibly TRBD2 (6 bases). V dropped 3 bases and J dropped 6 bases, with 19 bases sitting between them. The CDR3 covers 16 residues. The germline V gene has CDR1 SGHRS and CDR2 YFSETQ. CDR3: CASSSLVVRGLNEQFF. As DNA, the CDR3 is TGCGCCAGCAGCTCCCTTGTCGTGCGGGGTCTCAATGAGCAGTTCTTC.

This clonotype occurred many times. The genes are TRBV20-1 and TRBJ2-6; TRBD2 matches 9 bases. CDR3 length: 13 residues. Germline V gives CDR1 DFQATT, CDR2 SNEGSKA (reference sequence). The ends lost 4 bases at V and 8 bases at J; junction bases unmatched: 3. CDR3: CSATAGGPNVLTF. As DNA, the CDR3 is TGCAGTGCTACAGCGGGGGGTCCCAACGTCCTGACTTTC.

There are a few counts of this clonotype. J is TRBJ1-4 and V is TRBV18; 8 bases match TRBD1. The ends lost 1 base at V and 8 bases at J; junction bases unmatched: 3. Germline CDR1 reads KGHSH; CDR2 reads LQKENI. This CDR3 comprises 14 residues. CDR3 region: CASSPLGTGEKLFF. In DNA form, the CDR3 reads TGTGCCAGCTCACCACTCGGGACAGGAGAAAAACTGTTTTTT.

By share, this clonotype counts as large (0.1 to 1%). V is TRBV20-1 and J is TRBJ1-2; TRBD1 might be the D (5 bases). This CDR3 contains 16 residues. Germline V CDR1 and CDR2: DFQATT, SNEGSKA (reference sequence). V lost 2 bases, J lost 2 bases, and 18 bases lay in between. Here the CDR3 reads CSARPRDWGVNYGYTF. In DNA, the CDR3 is TGCAGTGCTAGACCTCGGGATTGGGGGGTGAACTATGGCTACACCTTC.

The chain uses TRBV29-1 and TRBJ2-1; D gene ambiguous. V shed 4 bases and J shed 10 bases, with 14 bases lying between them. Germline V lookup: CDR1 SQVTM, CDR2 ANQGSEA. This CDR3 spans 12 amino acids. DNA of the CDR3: TGCAGCGTTGGAGACTTGTGGGGAGAGCAGTTCTTC. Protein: CSVGDLWGEQFF.

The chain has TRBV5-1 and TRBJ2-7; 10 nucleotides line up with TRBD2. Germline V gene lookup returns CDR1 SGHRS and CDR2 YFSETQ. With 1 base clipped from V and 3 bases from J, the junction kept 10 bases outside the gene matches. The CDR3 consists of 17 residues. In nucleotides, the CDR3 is TGCGCCAGCAGCTTGACGTCGGCTAGCGGGAGCTTCTACGAGCAGTACTTC. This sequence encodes CASSLTSASGSFYEQYF.

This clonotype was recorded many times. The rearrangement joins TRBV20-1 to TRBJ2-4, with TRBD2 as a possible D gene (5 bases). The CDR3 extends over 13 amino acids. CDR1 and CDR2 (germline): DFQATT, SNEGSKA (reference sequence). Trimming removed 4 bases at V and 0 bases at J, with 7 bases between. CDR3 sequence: CSATGLAKNIQYF. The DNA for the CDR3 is TGCAGTGCTACAGGACTAGCCAAAAACATTCAGTACTTC.

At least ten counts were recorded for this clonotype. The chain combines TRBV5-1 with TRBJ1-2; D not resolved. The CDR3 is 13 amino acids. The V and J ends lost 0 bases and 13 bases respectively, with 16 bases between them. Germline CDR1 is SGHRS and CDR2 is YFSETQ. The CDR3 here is CASSLDYTGVFTF. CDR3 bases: TGCGCCAGCAGCTTGGATTACACCGGTGTTTTCACCTTC.

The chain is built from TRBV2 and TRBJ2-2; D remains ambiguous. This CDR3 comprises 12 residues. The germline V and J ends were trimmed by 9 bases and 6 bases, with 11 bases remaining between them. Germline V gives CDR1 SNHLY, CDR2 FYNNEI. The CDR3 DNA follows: TGTGCCAGTTTCGTCTCCGCCGGGGAGCTGTTTTTT. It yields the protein CASFVSAGELFF.

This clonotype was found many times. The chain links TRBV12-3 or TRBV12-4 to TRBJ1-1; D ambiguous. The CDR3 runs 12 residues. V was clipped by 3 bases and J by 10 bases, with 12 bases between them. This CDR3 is CASSFNDLGAFF. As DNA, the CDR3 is TGTGCCAGCAGTTTCAACGACCTGGGAGCTTTCTTT.